The 17 T cell receptor beta chains given below trace back to one sample, sequenced in a study of blood T cell repertoires in COVID-19. The assay was immunoSEQ multiplex PCR, and TCRdb's table has in-frame clones only and misses some. The sample lists approximately 60,000 clones; around 82% were seen once. The specimen was peripheral blood. Receptor source: a man aged 55 to 69 with COVID-19, enrolled during active disease.

The chain employs TRBV12-3 or TRBV12-4 and TRBJ1-2; the D is unclear. V dropped 5 bases and J dropped 3 bases, with 7 bases sitting between them. CDR3 length equals 12 residues. The CDR3 DNA reads as TGTGCCAGCAGTCGTCGGGACTATGGCTACACCTTC. This translates into CASSRRDYGYTF.

This rearrangement joins TRBV2 to TRBJ1-6; perhaps TRBD1 as D (6 bases). The V gene lost 4 bases and the J gene lost 7 bases, with 17 bases spanning the gap. CDR3 length: 16 residues. The germline V gene has CDR1 SNHLY and CDR2 FYNNEI. The CDR3 coding sequence is TGTGCCAGCAGTGGTAACAGGGTTGGTGCGAATTCACCCCTCCACTTT. It encodes CASSGNRVGANSPLHF.

J is TRBJ1-3 and V is TRBV14, with D hard to call. Trimming left V 4 bases short and J 0 bases short, with 7 bases between. The CDR3 runs to 14 residues. Germline V gives CDR1 SGHDN, CDR2 FVKESK. CDR3 loop: CASSPLSSGNTIYF. In DNA form, the CDR3 reads TGTGCCAGCAGCCCCCTAAGCTCTGGAAACACCATATATTTT. Based on the CDR3 plus reference TRBV14 and TRBJ1-3, the full variable domain is EAGVTQFPSHSVIEKGQTVTLRCDPISGHDNLYWYRRVMGKEIKFLLHFVKESKQDESGMPNNRFLAERTGGTYSTLKVQPAELEDSGVYFCASSPLSSGNTIYFGEGSWLTVV.

The chain has TRBV11-3 and TRBJ2-3, with 8 bases lining up with TRBD1. The V gene's germline CDR1 is SGHNT and CDR2 YENEEA. V lost 3 bases and J lost 0; bases outside the gene matches: 5. The CDR3 length is 16 residues. The CDR3 nucleotides read TGTGCCAGCAGCTTGCGGACAGGGACGAGCACAGATACGCAGTATTTT. This sequence encodes CASSLRTGTSTDTQYF.

The rearrangement links TRBV5-1 to TRBJ2-1; 7 bases agree with TRBD2. The CDR3 runs to 15 residues. Trimming cost V 0 bases and J 4 bases; bases outside gene matches: 4. Looked up from germline, CDR1 is SGHRS and CDR2 is YFSETQ. CDR3 sequence reads: CASSLAAGVYNEQFF. CDR3 bases: TGCGCCAGCAGCTTGGCTGCGGGGGTTTACAATGAGCAGTTCTTC.

Only one count was recorded for this clone. The chain employs TRBV2 and TRBJ1-5; 7 bases match TRBD1. The trim removed 0 bases at V and 0 bases at J, leaving 5 bases unmatched. Germline loops: CDR1 SNHLY, CDR2 FYNNEI. The CDR3 covers 17 residues. The CDR3 bases are TGTGCCAGCAGTGAAGCCGGGACAGCAAATAGCAATCAGCCCCAGCATTTT. It yields the protein CASSEAGTANSNQPQHF.

This chain connects TRBV5-1 to TRBJ2-2, with D perhaps TRBD2 (5 bases). CDR1 is SGHRS, CDR2 YFSETQ, per germline. The V end was cut by 1 base, the J end by 0 bases, with 7 bases between. The CDR3 totals 15 residues. The CDR3 loop is CASSLSGTNTGELFF. The CDR3, as DNA: TGCGCCAGCAGCTTGTCCGGGACGAACACCGGGGAGCTGTTTTTT.

V is TRBV27 and J is TRBJ2-7; D remains ambiguous. This CDR3 region has 14 residues. The germline gives CDR1 MNHEY, CDR2 SMNVEV (reference sequence). Trimming removed 1 base from V and 7 bases from J, with 14 bases in between. Here the CDR3 DNA reads TGTGCCAGCAGTTTATGGTCCTCGGGTCGGGAGCAGTACTTC. Translation: CASSLWSSGREQYF.

This clone was recorded only once. This chain connects TRBV28 to TRBJ2-3; perhaps TRBD1 as D (6 bases). This CDR3 contains 14 residues. Trimming shortened V by 6 bases and J by 4 bases, and 14 bases separated the two germline ends. CDR1 is MDHEN, CDR2 SYDVKM, per germline. The CDR3 sequence is CASSLDRNSDTQYF. CDR3 bases: TGTGCCAGCAGCTTAGACAGGAACTCAGATACGCAGTATTTT.

This chain uses TRBV18 with TRBJ2-7, with a weak D call TRBD2 (6 bases). There are 15 residues in the CDR3. CDR1 KGHSH and CDR2 LQKENI come from the germline V gene. Trimming shortened V by 2 bases and J by 5 bases, and 16 bases separated the two germline ends. This CDR3 reads CASSPIRDSPNEQYF. The CDR3 nucleotides are TGTGCCAGCTCACCAATCAGGGACTCCCCCAACGAGCAGTACTTC. Complete variable domain (other parts from reference TRBV18 and TRBJ2-7): NAGVMQNPRHLVRRRGQEARLRCSPMKGHSHVYWYRQLPEEGLKFMVYLQKENIIDESGMPKERFSAEFPKEGPSILRIQQVVRGDSAAYFCASSPIRDSPNEQYFGPGTRLTVT.

This sequence joins TRBV19 and TRBJ2-3; D is perhaps TRBD1 (6 bases). From germline, CDR1 is LNHDA and CDR2 SQIVND (reference sequence). The CDR3 loop spans 15 amino acids. V lost 4 bases and J 2 bases, leaving 13 bases between the germline ends. The CDR3 nucleotides read TGTGCCAGTAGTACTACAGGGTGGAACACAGATACGCAGTATTTT. It codes for CASSTTGWNTDTQYF. Using reference TRBV19 and TRBJ2-3 for the parts outside the CDR3, the full variable domain is DGGITQSPKYLFRKEGQNVTLSCEQNLNHDAMYWYRQDPGQGLRLIYYSQIVNDFQKGDIAEGYSVSREKKESFPLTVTSAQKNPTAFYLCASSTTGWNTDTQYFGPGTRLTVL.

This rearrangement joins TRBV4-2 to TRBJ2-3, with 7 positions matching TRBD1. The trim removed 0 bases at V and 6 bases at J, leaving 9 bases unmatched. The CDR3 totals 16 residues. The germline V gene has CDR1 LGHNA and CDR2 YNFKEQ. CDR3 bases: TGTGCCAGCAGCCAAGAGGCGATGACAGGGTGGGATACGCAGTATTTT. It encodes CASSQEAMTGWDTQYF.

This clone has just a few counts. The CDR3 DNA sequence: TGCGCCAGTCAAATAGAGGGAACCAATGAGCAGTTCTTC. Translated: CASQIEGTNEQFF. V and J are TRBV5-1 and TRBJ2-1, with D perhaps TRBD2 (5 bases). With 8 bases removed from V and 6 bases from J, the gap between germline ends came to 15 bases. Germline CDR1 reads SGHRS; CDR2 reads YFSETQ. The CDR3 sequence is 13 residues long.

This clone showed up just once. The J gene is TRBJ1-5, the V gene TRBV27, with TRBD1 matching over 7 bases. The CDR3 has 13 amino acids. Germline CDR1 is MNHEY and CDR2 is SMNVEV (reference sequence). With 5 bases clipped from V and 5 bases from J, the junction kept 3 bases outside the gene matches. CDR3 protein: CASSRQGHQPQHF. As DNA, the CDR3 is TGTGCCAGCAGTAGACAGGGCCATCAGCCCCAGCATTTT.

V usage is TRBV7-6 and J usage is TRBJ2-5; 7 nucleotides match TRBD1. V lost 1 base, J lost 2 bases, and 4 bases stayed unmatched. The CDR3 contains 15 residues. Germline CDR1 SGHVS, CDR2 FNYEAQ. In DNA, the CDR3 is TGTGCCAGCAGCTTAGAGGCAGGGGGTCAAGAGACCCAGTACTTC. Its translation is CASSLEAGGQETQYF.

The chain carries TRBV7-9 and TRBJ2-3; possible D gene TRBD1, 5 bases. The CDR3 has 14 amino acids. V was cut by 4 bases and J by 4 bases, with 12 bases left in between. Germline assignment: CDR1 SEHNR and CDR2 FQNEAQ (reference sequence). CDR3 nucleotide sequence: TGTGCCAGCAGCTCCGACAGAGGCGCAGATACGCAGTATTTT. Translating gives CASSSDRGADTQYF.

This clone was recorded a few times. V gene TRBV2 combines with J gene TRBJ2-3; a possible D gene is TRBD2 (6 bases). The CDR3 length is 15 residues. Between the trimmed V and J ends, which lost 1 base and 0 bases, there was a span of 8 bases. Germline CDR1 reads SNHLY; CDR2 reads FYNNEI. The CDR3: CASSEGSGSTDTQYF. The CDR3 DNA reads as TGTGCCAGCAGTGAAGGAAGCGGGAGCACAGATACGCAGTATTTT. Full variable domain (rest looked up from reference TRBV2 and TRBJ2-3): EPEVTQTPSHQVTQMGQEVILRCVPISNHLYFYWYRQILGQKVEFLVSFYNNEISEKSEIFDDQFSVERPDGSNFTLKIRSTKLEDSAMYFCASSEGSGSTDTQYFGPGTRLTVL.